This TCR beta chain was obtained from a study of OX40 agonist ivuxolimab in advanced cancers. The study's findings and limits: Near-lowest levels of clonal expansion characterized partial responders at 0.1-3.0 mg/kg. CD4+ T cells averaged fewer expanded clones than CD8+ T cells. The expanded peripheral T cells' antigen specificity was not determined.

Measured with immunoSEQ multiplex PCR; TCRdb has only the in-frame clones, and not every one. The repertoire holds approximately 81,000 clones, with around 89% as singletons. Remarks on this clone: Its antigen remains unidentified.

Trimming stripped 2 bases from V and 6 bases from J, with 10 bases between. From germline, CDR1 is KGHSH and CDR2 LQKENI. CDR3 length equals 14 residues. The chain joins TRBV18 to TRBJ1-4; a possible D gene is TRBD1 (5 bases). The sequence was collected from an adult with an advanced solid tumor such as melanoma, head and neck, liver or kidney cancer. This specimen was CD4+ or CD8+ T cells sorted from blood, taken in a trial of the OX40 agonist ivuxolimab. The CDR3 loop is CASSPWGRDEKLFF. The CDR3 DNA reads TGTGCCAGCTCACCATGGGGACGGGATGAAAAACTGTTTTTT.